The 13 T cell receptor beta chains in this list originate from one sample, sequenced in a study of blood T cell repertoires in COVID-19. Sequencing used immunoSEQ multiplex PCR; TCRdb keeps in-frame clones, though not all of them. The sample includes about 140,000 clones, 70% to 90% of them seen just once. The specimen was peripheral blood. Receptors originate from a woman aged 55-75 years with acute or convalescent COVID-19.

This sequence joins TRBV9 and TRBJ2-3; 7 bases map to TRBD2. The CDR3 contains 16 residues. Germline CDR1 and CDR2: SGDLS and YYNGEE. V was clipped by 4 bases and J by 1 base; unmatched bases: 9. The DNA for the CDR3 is TGTGCCAGCAGCCAAGCCGCGGGGGTCGGCACAGATACGCAGTATTTT. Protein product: CASSQAAGVGTDTQYF.

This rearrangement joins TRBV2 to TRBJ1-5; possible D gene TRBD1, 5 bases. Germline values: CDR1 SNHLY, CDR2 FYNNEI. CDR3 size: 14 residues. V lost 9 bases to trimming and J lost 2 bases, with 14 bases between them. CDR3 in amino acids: CASSRETRNQPQHF. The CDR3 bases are TGTGCCAGTAGCAGGGAAACCCGCAATCAGCCCCAGCATTTT.

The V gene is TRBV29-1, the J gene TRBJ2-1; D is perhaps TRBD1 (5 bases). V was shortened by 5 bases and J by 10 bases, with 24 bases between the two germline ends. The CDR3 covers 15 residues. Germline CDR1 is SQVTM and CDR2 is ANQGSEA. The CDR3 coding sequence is TGCAGCGTTCGATGGGGCAGGACATTACAATGGGAGCAGTTCTTC. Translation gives CSVRWGRTLQWEQFF.

CDR3 nucleotides: TGTGCCAGCAGCCAGGGATCTCCGAGGGTAGATACGCAGTATTTT. Encoded protein: CASSQGSPRVDTQYF. The chain combines TRBV3-1 (or the pseudogene TRBV3-2) with TRBJ2-3; possible D gene TRBD2, 5 bases. V was trimmed by 3 bases and J by 5 bases, leaving 15 bases between them. The V gene's germline CDR1 is LGHDT and CDR2 YNNKEL (reference sequence). The CDR3 has 15 amino acids.

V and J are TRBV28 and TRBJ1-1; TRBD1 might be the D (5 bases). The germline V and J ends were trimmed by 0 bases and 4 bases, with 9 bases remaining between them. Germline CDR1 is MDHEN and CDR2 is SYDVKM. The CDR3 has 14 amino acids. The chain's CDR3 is CASSLWVGLTEAFF. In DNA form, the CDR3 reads TGTGCCAGCAGTTTATGGGTGGGGCTCACTGAAGCTTTCTTT.

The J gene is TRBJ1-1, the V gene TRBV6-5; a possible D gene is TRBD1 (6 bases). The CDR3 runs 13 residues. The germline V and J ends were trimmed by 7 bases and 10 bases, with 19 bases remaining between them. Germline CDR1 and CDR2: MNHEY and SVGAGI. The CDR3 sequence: CASTQPGEGAAFF. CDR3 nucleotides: TGTGCCAGCACCCAACCAGGGGAAGGCGCAGCTTTCTTT.

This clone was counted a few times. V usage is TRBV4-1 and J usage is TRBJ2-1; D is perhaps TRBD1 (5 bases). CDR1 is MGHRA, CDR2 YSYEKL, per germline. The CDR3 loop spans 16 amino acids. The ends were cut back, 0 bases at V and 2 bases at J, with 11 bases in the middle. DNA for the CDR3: TGCGCCAGCAGCCAAGATGACAGCCCGACCTACAATGAGCAGTTCTTC. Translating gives CASSQDDSPTYNEQFF.

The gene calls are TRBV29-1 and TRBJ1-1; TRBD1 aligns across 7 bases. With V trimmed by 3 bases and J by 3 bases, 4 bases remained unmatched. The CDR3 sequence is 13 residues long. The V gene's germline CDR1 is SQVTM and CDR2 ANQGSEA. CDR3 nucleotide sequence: TGCAGCGTTGAGGTCAGGGGGGACACTGAAGCTTTCTTT. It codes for CSVEVRGDTEAFF.

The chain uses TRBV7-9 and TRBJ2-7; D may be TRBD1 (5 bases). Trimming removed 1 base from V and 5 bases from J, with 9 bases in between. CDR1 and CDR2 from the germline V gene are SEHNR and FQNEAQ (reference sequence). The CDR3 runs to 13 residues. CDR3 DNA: TGTGCCAGCAGCTTAGGTCCAGGGAACGAGCAGTACTTC. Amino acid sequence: CASSLGPGNEQYF.

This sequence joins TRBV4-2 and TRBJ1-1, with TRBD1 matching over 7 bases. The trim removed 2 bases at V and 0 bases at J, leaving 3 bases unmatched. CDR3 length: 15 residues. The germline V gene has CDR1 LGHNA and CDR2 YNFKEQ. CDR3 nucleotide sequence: TGTGCCAGCAGCCAACCTGGACAGGTGAACACTGAAGCTTTCTTT. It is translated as CASSQPGQVNTEAFF.

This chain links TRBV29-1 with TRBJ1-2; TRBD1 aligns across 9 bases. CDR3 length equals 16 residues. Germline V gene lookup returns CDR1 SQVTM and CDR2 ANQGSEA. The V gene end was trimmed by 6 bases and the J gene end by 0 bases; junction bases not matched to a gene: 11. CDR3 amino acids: CSVYDTGGPTNYGYTF. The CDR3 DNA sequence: TGCAGCGTCTACGATACAGGGGGCCCCACTAACTATGGCTACACCTTC.

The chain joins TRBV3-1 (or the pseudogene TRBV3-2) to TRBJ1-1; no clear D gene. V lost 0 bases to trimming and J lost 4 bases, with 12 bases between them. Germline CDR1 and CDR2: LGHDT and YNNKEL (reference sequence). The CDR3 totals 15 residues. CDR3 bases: TGTGCCAGCAGCCAAGATTTGCAGGTCATCACTGAAGCTTTCTTT. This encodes CASSQDLQVITEAFF.

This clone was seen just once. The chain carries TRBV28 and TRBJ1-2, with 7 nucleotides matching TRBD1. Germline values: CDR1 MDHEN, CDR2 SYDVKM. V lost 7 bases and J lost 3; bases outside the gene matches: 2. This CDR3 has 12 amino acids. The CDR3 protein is CASTTGDYGYTF. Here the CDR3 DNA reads TGTGCCAGCACCACAGGGGACTATGGCTACACCTTC.